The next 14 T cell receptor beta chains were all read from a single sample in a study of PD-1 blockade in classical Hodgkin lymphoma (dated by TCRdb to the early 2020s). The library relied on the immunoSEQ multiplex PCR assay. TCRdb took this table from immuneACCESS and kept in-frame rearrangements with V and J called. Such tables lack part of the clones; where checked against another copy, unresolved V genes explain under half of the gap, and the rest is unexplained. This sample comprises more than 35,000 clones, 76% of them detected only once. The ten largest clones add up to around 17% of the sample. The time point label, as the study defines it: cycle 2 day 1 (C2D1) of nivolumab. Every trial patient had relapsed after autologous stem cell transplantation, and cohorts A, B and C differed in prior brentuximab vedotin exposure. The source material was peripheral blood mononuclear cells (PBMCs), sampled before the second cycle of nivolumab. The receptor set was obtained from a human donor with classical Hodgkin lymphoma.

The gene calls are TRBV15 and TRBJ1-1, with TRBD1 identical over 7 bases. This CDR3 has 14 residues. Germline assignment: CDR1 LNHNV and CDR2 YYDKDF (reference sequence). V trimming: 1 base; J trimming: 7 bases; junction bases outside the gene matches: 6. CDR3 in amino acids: CATSRGRDSYEAFF. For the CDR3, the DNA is TGTGCCACCAGCAGAGGTAGGGACAGCTATGAAGCTTTCTTT.

The CDR3 DNA is TGTGCCTGGAGCAAGAGACAGGGGACCGATACGCAGTATTTT. It is translated as CAWSKRQGTDTQYF. The V and J genes are TRBV30 and TRBJ2-3; 8 bases align to TRBD1. This CDR3 has 14 residues. Germline V CDR1 and CDR2: GTSNPN, SVGIG (reference sequence). V trimming: 3 bases; J trimming: 6 bases; junction bases outside the gene matches: 8.

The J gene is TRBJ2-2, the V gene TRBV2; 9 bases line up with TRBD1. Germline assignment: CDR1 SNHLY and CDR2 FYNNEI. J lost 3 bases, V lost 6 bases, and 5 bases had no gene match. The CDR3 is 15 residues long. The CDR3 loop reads CASSLTGGDTGELFF. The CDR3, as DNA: TGTGCCAGCAGCCTGACAGGGGGGGACACCGGGGAGCTGTTTTTT.

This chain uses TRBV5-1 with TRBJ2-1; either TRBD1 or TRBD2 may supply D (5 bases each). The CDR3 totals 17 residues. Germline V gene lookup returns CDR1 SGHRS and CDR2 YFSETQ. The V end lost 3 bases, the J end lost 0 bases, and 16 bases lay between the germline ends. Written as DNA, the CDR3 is TGCGCCAGCAGCTGGGGGTTCGCTCTCAGCTCCTACAATGAGCAGTTCTTC. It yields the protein CASSWGFALSSYNEQFF.

CDR3 in DNA: TGCGCCAGCAGCCAAGGACAGGGTGGAAACACCATATATTTT. Protein: CASSQGQGGNTIYF. The chain recombines TRBV4-3 with TRBJ1-3, with 7 bases that match TRBD1. Germline values: CDR1 LGHNA, CDR2 YSLEER. V dropped 1 base and J dropped 3; count of bases not matched to a gene: 0. This CDR3 has 14 amino acids.

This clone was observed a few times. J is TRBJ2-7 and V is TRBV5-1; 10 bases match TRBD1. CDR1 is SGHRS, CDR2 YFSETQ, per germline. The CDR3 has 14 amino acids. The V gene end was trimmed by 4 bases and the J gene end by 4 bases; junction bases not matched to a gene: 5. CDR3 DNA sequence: TGCGCCAGCAGCAGGGACAGGGGCCCATACGAGCAGTACTTC. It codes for CASSRDRGPYEQYF.

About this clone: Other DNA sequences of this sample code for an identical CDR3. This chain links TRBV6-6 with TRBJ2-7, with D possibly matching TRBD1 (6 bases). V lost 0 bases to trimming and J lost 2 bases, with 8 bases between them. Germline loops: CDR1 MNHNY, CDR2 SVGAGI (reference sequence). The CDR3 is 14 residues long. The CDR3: CASSYSQGPYEQYF. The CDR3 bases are TGTGCCAGCAGTTACTCTCAGGGGCCCTACGAGCAGTACTTC.

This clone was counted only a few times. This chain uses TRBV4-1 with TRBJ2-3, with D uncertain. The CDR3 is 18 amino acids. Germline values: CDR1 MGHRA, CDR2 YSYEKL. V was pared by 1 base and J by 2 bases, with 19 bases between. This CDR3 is CASSQGGFPYPNTDTQYF. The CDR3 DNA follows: TGCGCCAGCAGCCAAGGGGGTTTCCCTTACCCTAACACAGATACGCAGTATTTT.

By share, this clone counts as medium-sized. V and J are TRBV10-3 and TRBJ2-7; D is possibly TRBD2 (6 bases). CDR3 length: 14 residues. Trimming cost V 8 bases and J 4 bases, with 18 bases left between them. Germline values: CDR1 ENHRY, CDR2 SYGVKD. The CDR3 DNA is TGTGCCATCGCGGAGGGACCCCTCGGGTACGAGCAGTACTTC. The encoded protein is CAIAEGPLGYEQYF.

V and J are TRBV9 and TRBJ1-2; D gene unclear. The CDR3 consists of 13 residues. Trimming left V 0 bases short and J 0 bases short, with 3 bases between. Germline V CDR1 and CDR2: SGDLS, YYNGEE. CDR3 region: CASSVVANYGYTF. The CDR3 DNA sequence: TGTGCCAGCAGCGTAGTGGCTAACTATGGCTACACCTTC.

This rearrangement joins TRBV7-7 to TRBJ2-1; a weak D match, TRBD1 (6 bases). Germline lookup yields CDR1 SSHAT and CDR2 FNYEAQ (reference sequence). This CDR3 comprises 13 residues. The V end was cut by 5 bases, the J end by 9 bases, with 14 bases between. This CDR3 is CASSTDSWGEQFF. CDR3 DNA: TGTGCCAGCAGCACGGACAGTTGGGGTGAGCAGTTCTTC.

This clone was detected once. This CDR3 reads CASSGNRGNTIYF. The CDR3 region has the DNA TGTGCCAGCAGCGGTAACAGGGGAAACACCATATATTTT. The V call is TRBV7-2, the J call TRBJ1-3, with D possibly being TRBD1 (5 bases). The ends were cut back, 5 bases at V and 4 bases at J, with 9 bases in the middle. Germline V CDR1 and CDR2: SGHTA, FQGNSA. The CDR3 has 13 residues.

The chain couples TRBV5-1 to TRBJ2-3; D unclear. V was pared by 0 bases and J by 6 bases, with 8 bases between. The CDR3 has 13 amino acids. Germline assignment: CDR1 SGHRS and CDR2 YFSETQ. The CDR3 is CASSLAFVDTQYF. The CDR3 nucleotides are TGCGCCAGCAGCTTGGCCTTCGTCGATACGCAGTATTTT.

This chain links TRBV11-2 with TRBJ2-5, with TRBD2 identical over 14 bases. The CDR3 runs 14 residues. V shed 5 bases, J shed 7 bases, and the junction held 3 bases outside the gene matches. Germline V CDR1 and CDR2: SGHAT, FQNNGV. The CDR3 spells CASSQGLAGATQYF. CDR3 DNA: TGTGCCAGCAGCCAGGGACTAGCGGGGGCGACCCAGTACTTC.